This TCR beta chain was sequenced for a study of T cell changes during pregnancy in multiple sclerosis. Sequencing used immunoSEQ multiplex PCR; TCRdb keeps in-frame clones, though not all of them. The table records some 80,000 clones, about 95% of them present only once. This CDR3 has 18 residues. The origin of this receptor is a female donor with multiple sclerosis, enrolled in a pregnancy study. This chain links TRBV21-1 with TRBJ2-5; TRBD2 is taken as the D call from the table, unchecked against the DNA. TRBV21-1 is reported as a pseudogene. This material consisted of peripheral blood, taken in the second trimester of pregnancy. The CDR3 sequence is CASSRGLAGGGFAKTQYF. The CDR3 DNA sequence: TGTGCCAGCAGCAGGGGACTAGCGGGAGGGGGGTTTGCGAAGACCCAGTACTTC.